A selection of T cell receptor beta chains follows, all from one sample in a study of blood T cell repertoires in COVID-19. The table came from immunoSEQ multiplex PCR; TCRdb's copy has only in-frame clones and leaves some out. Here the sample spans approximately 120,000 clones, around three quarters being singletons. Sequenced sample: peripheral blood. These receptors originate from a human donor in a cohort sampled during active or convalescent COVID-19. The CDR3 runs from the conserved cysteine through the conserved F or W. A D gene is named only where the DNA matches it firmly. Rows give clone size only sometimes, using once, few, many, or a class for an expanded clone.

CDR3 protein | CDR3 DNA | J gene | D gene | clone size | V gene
CASSSTSGANTGELFF | TGTGCCAGCAGCTCAACTAGCGGAGCTAACACCGGGGAGCTGTTTTTT | TRBJ2-2 | TRBD2 | . | TRBV7-2
CASSRQGDNEQFF | TGTGCCAGTAGTCGACAGGGCGACAATGAGCAGTTCTTC | TRBJ2-1 | TRBD1 | . | TRBV19
CASSHERQGGYSPLHF | TGTGCCAGCAGCCACGAACGACAGGGCGGTTATTCACCCCTCCACTTT | TRBJ1-6 | TRBD1 | . | TRBV3-1/TRBV3-2
CATSKGQDYNEQFF | TGTGCCACCAGCAAGGGACAGGACTACAATGAGCAGTTCTTC | TRBJ2-1 | TRBD1 | few | TRBV15
CASTVSGGLNTEAFF | TGTGCCAGCACCGTTAGTGGCGGTTTGAACACTGAAGCTTTCTTT | TRBJ1-1 | . | . | TRBV6-6
CASSMFLAGGGSYNEQFF | TGTGCCAGTAGTATGTTCCTAGCGGGAGGGGGGTCCTACAATGAGCAGTTCTTC | TRBJ2-1 | TRBD2 | few | TRBV19
CASSKRDGRACTGELFF | TGTGCCAGCAGCAAAAGAGACGGGAGGGCGTGCACCGGGGAGCTGTTTTTT | TRBJ2-2 | . | . | TRBV21-1
CASSTSGILQFYF | TGTGCCAGCAGCACATCCGGGATCCTACAGTTCTATTTC | TRBJ2-7 | . | . | TRBV28
CASRPRDIQPQHF | TGTGCCAGCAGACCAAGGGACATTCAGCCCCAGCATTTT | TRBJ1-5 | . | . | TRBV6-5
CASSSSGGLPLNEQFF | TGTGCCAGCAGCTCGTCGGGAGGGCTACCCCTGAATGAGCAGTTCTTC | TRBJ2-1 | TRBD2 | . | TRBV5-4
CASSTGQGNTEAFF | TGTGCCAGTAGTACGGGACAGGGGAACACTGAAGCTTTCTTT | TRBJ1-1 | TRBD1 | . | TRBV19
CASSITSTDTQYF | TGTGCCAGCAGCATTACTAGCACAGATACGCAGTATTTT | TRBJ2-3 | . | . | TRBV9
CASSGTGPNTGELFF | TGTGCCAGCAGTGGGACAGGCCCAAACACCGGGGAGCTGTTTTTT | TRBJ2-2 | TRBD1 | . | TRBV2
CASSLAGLYEQYF | TGTGCCAGCAGCTTAGCAGGGCTCTACGAGCAGTACTTC | TRBJ2-7 | . | . | TRBV11-2
CASSPRRENEKLFF | TGTGCCAGCTCACCACGCAGGGAAAACGAAAAACTGTTTTTT | TRBJ1-4 | . | . | TRBV18
CASSQGQENTEAFF | TGTGCCAGCTCACAGGGACAGGAGAACACTGAAGCTTTCTTT | TRBJ1-1 | TRBD1 | . | TRBV18
CASSQERDESYEQYF | TGCGCCAGCAGCCAAGAACGGGATGAATCCTACGAGCAGTACTTC | TRBJ2-7 | . | . | TRBV4-1
CATSDDREETQYF | TGTGCCACCAGTGACGACAGGGAAGAGACCCAGTACTTC | TRBJ2-5 | TRBD1 | . | TRBV24-1
CAISERTSRNNEQFF | TGTGCCATCAGTGAGCGGACTAGCCGGAACAATGAGCAGTTCTTC | TRBJ2-1 | TRBD2 | . | TRBV10-3
CASRWDRENRRTGELFF | TGTGCCAGCAGGTGGGACAGGGAGAACCGTCGCACCGGGGAGCTGTTTTTT | TRBJ2-2 | TRBD1 | . | TRBV7-8
CASSPTSGSRQTQYF | TGTGCCAGCAGCCCGACTAGCGGGAGTCGACAGACCCAGTACTTC | TRBJ2-5 | TRBD2 | . | TRBV7-3
CASSIQGRDTGELFF | TGCGCCAGCAGCATACAGGGCAGGGACACCGGGGAGCTGTTTTTT | TRBJ2-2 | . | . | TRBV5-1